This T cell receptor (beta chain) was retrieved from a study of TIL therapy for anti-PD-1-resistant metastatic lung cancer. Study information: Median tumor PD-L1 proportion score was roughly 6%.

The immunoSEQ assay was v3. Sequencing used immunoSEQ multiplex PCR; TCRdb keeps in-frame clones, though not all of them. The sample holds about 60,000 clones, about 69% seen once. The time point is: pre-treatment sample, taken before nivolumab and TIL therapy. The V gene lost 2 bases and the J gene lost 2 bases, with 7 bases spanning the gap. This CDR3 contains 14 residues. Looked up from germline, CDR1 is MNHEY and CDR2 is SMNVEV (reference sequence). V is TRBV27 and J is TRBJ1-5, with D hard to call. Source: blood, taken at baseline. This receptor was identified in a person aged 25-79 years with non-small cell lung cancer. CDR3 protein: CASSLEGGNQPQHF. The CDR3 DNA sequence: TGTGCCAGCAGTTTAGAGGGAGGCAATCAGCCCCAGCATTTT.